This paragraph covers one T cell receptor (beta chain) sequence. Its antigen is currently unknown. TCRdb itself ran the reads through MiXCR, one entry per CDR3 protein. The sample records about 500,000 distinct CDR3 sequences, roughly a third being singletons. The CDR3 has 15 amino acids. V gave up 5 bases and J gave up 4 bases; unmatched junction bases: 6. Germline V gene sequence: CDR1 MNHEY, CDR2 SMNVEV (reference sequence). This sample is part of a study of T cell repertoires in cytomegalovirus infection. General study results and limits: The cumulative frequency of public TCR beta families distinguished individuals who carried CMV together with the relevant HLA. HLA-C-restricted CMV-specific TCR beta clonotypes were dominant in the ex vivo response.

The sequence was collected from a human donor in good health (CMV status not recorded). Some clones in this sample may be carry-over from other donors' samples. Sequenced here: cultured PBMCs, sampled from culture after CMV antigen stimulation. V and J are TRBV27 and TRBJ1-2; 11 nucleotides line up with TRBD1. This CDR3 is CASSRTGGTRYGYTF. The DNA of the CDR3 is TGTGCCAGCAGTCGGACAGGGGGCACCCGCTATGGCTACACCTTC.